These T cell receptor beta chains were read from a single sample in a study of blood T cells in healthy people across ages. Each CDR3 protein is one row after TCRdb ran MiXCR on the 5' RACE reads. This table holds approximately 800,000 distinct CDR3 sequences, 62% found once. The sequenced sample consisted of blood. The receptors stem from a man aged 25-45 years in good health. Each CDR3 is given with its conserved first and last residue. A D gene is named only where the DNA matches it firmly. Size is stated for part of the rows, as once, few or many counts, or as a class when the clone is expanded.

CDR3aa: CASSRDNLRTDTQYF
CDR3nt: TGTGCCAGCAGCCGAGACAACTTGAGAACAGATACGCAGTATTTT
j_gene: TRBJ2-3
d_gene: .
v_gene: TRBV7-2
abundance: .

CDR3aa: CASSQGESYGQYF
CDR3nt: TGTGCCAGCAGCCAAGGAGAATCCTACGGGCAGTACTTC
j_gene: TRBJ2-7
d_gene: .
v_gene: TRBV4-2
abundance: .

CDR3aa: CASSLSPSTDTQYF
CDR3nt: TGTGCCAGCAGCTTATCCCCTAGCACAGATACGCAGTATTTT
j_gene: TRBJ2-3
d_gene: .
v_gene: TRBV7-2
abundance: few

CDR3aa: CASRATRGQPQHF
CDR3nt: TGTGCCAGCAGGGCCACAAGGGGTCAGCCCCAGCATTTT
j_gene: TRBJ1-5
d_gene: .
v_gene: TRBV6-2/TRBV6-3
abundance: .

CDR3aa: CASSSGGGVGVEQFF
CDR3nt: TGTGCCAGCAGTTCCGGGGGAGGGGTAGGAGTAGAGCAGTTCTTC
j_gene: TRBJ2-1
d_gene: TRBD2
v_gene: TRBV6-4
abundance: .

CDR3aa: CASSYREGSSYEQYF
CDR3nt: TGTGCCAGCAGTTACAGGGAGGGCAGCTCCTACGAGCAGTACTTC
j_gene: TRBJ2-7
d_gene: TRBD2
v_gene: TRBV6-6
abundance: .

CDR3aa: CASSVDTGLRTQYF
CDR3nt: TGTGCCAGCAGCGTAGACACAGGTCTGAGGACCCAGTACTTC
j_gene: TRBJ2-5
d_gene: .
v_gene: TRBV9
abundance: few

CDR3aa: CASSHQREIRNEQFF
CDR3nt: TGTGCCAGCAGCCATCAGCGGGAGATTCGGAATGAGCAGTTCTTC
j_gene: TRBJ2-1
d_gene: TRBD2
v_gene: TRBV3-1
abundance: .

CDR3aa: CASNRWGSGANVLTF
CDR3nt: TGTGCCAGCAATCGTTGGGGCTCTGGGGCCAACGTCCTGACTTTC
j_gene: TRBJ2-6
d_gene: .
v_gene: TRBV12-3/TRBV12-4
abundance: few

CDR3aa: CASSLDRVNRYGYTF
CDR3nt: TGTGCCAGCAGCCTCGACAGGGTTAATCGGTATGGCTACACCTTC
j_gene: TRBJ1-2
d_gene: TRBD1
v_gene: TRBV4-2
abundance: few

CDR3aa: CASSGAAGPQPQHF
CDR3nt: TGTGCCAGCAGTGGGGCGGCAGGCCCCCAGCCCCAGCATTTT
j_gene: TRBJ1-5
d_gene: .
v_gene: TRBV2
abundance: many

CDR3aa: CASSLQSTALAKNIQYF
CDR3nt: TGTGCCAGCAGCCTACAATCGACAGCACTAGCCAAAAACATTCAGTACTTC
j_gene: TRBJ2-4
d_gene: .
v_gene: TRBV5-6
abundance: .

CDR3aa: CSARGTAETQYF
CDR3nt: TGCAGTGCTAGAGGGACAGCAGAGACCCAGTACTTC
j_gene: TRBJ2-5
d_gene: .
v_gene: TRBV20-1
abundance: .

CDR3aa: CASRELAAFNEQFF
CDR3nt: TGTGCCAGCAGGGAACTAGCGGCCTTCAATGAGCAGTTCTTC
j_gene: TRBJ2-1
d_gene: TRBD2
v_gene: TRBV6-2/TRBV6-3
abundance: few

CDR3aa: CASSQGWGRGTGEQYF
CDR3nt: TGTGCCAGCAGCCAAGGTTGGGGCAGGGGAACTGGAGAGCAGTACTTC
j_gene: TRBJ2-4
d_gene: .
v_gene: TRBV3-1
abundance: once

CDR3aa: CASSHPTSGVTRTQYF
CDR3nt: TGTGCCAGCAGCCACCCAACTAGCGGGGTAACAAGGACCCAGTACTTC
j_gene: TRBJ2-5
d_gene: TRBD2
v_gene: TRBV3-1
abundance: .